This T cell receptor beta chain appears in the sequencing data of a study of Ad26.COV2.S vaccination and SARS-CoV-2 variants. Study context: The authors gave Ad26.COV2.S intramuscularly, either once or twice 56 days apart.

With respect to this clone: Its antigen is unknown.

Profiling relied on immunoSEQ multiplex PCR, and the TCRdb table lists in-frame clones only, not all of them. The sample carries roughly 450,000 clones, over 75% recorded once. Regarding the study as a whole: Reported post-vaccination CD8+ and CD4+ T cell responses to spike showed substantial breadth.

Treatment: around 19 received Ad26.COV2.S at low or high dose, single or two shots; roughly five received placebo; per-sample allocation not given. Following the first vaccine or placebo injection, samples were taken on day 63. The CDR3 is 18 residues long. The V gene's germline CDR1 is SQVTM and CDR2 ANQGSEA. V dropped 0 bases and J dropped 0; count of bases not matched to a gene: 8. This specimen consisted of peripheral blood, obtained in a trial of Ad26.COV2.S vaccine versus placebo. The sequence came from a person aged 18 to 65 who received the Ad26.COV2.S COVID-19 vaccine or a placebo. The chain is built from TRBV29-1 and TRBJ2-3, with 11 nucleotides matching TRBD2. The DNA of the CDR3 is TGCAGCGTTGAAGATCCTCTAGCGGGAGGAGTCAGCACAGATACGCAGTATTTT. This encodes CSVEDPLAGGVSTDTQYF.